These 26 T cell receptor beta chains were sequenced from one sample in a study of blood T cell repertoires in COVID-19. Clones were sequenced by immunoSEQ multiplex PCR, and TCRdb holds only the in-frame ones, with some missing. The sample lists 280,000 or so clones, 90% occurring once. The source material was PBMCs or T cells enriched from blood (not recorded which). These receptors came from a woman younger than 30 with acute COVID-19.

CDR3 sequence (DNA): TGTGCCAGTAGTACCAGGGGGCCTAATGGCTACACCTTC. It yields the protein CASSTRGPNGYTF. The rearrangement uses TRBV19 and TRBJ1-2; 8 nucleotides match TRBD1. The CDR3 is 13 amino acids. Germline trimming cut 4 bases from V and 6 bases from J; bases unmatched to any gene: 4. Per germline, CDR1 LNHDA and CDR2 SQIVND (reference sequence).

The gene calls are TRBV3-1 (or the pseudogene TRBV3-2) and TRBJ1-1; the D is unclear. With 5 bases removed from V and 0 bases from J, the gap between germline ends came to 7 bases. The CDR3 extends over 13 amino acids. From germline, CDR1 is LGHDT and CDR2 YNNKEL (reference sequence). CDR3 in DNA: TGTGCCAGCAGCTTTTCGGTGAACACTGAAGCTTTCTTT. Amino acid sequence: CASSFSVNTEAFF.

The chain recombines TRBV28 with TRBJ2-7; 10 positions match TRBD2. V was pared by 5 bases and J by 1 base, with 20 bases of the junction left unmatched. This CDR3 region has 20 residues. Germline assignment: CDR1 MDHEN and CDR2 SYDVKM. CDR3 in amino acids: CASSRAKSGTSVHSSYEQYF. CDR3 coding DNA: TGTGCCAGCAGTCGAGCAAAGTCCGGGACTAGCGTACACTCTTCCTACGAGCAGTACTTC.

The chain links TRBV15 to TRBJ2-1; unclear D gene. The CDR3 is made up of 20 amino acids. CDR1 and CDR2 from the germline V gene are LNHNV and YYDKDF (reference sequence). Trimming left V 1 base short and J 0 bases short, with 22 bases between. CDR3 nucleotide sequence: TGTGCCACCAGCAGAGCTCACCCCTTACGGAGTATCCTCTCCTACAATGAGCAGTTCTTC. Its protein is CATSRAHPLRSILSYNEQFF.

The V call is TRBV7-3, the J call TRBJ2-3; D gene unclear. Germline CDR1 and CDR2: SGHTA and FQGTGA. V was trimmed by 5 bases and J by 4 bases, leaving 19 bases between them. This CDR3 has 16 residues. CDR3 nucleotides: TGTGCCAGCAGCCTCTTGACGGGTATGGCCGCAGATACGCAGTATTTT. It codes for CASSLLTGMAADTQYF.

V gene TRBV5-5 combines with J gene TRBJ2-3, with 8 bases aligning to TRBD2. V was clipped by 5 bases and J by 4 bases; unmatched bases: 6. CDR1 and CDR2 from the germline V gene are SGHKS and YYEKEE (reference sequence). The CDR3 contains 14 residues. The CDR3 reads CASRAGAVADTQYF. For the CDR3, the DNA is TGTGCCAGCAGAGCGGGAGCCGTAGCAGATACGCAGTATTTT.

V gene TRBV19 combines with J gene TRBJ1-5; no clear D. The V gene's germline CDR1 is LNHDA and CDR2 SQIVND (reference sequence). The CDR3 totals 15 residues. Trimming took off 1 base at V and 1 base at J, with 8 bases between the two ends. The CDR3 DNA follows: TGTGCCAGTAGTATAGGCACCCGGAGCAATCAGCCCCAGCATTTT. This encodes CASSIGTRSNQPQHF. Variable domain in full (rest from reference TRBV19 and TRBJ1-5): DGGITQSPKYLFRKEGQNVTLSCEQNLNHDAMYWYRQDPGQGLRLIYYSQIVNDFQKGDIAEGYSVSREKKESFPLTVTSAQKNPTAFYLCASSIGTRSNQPQHFGDGTRLSIL.

V usage is TRBV19 and J usage is TRBJ2-5; 7 bases line up with TRBD2. With V trimmed by 0 bases and J by 5 bases, 9 bases remained unmatched. This CDR3 is 16 amino acids long. Looked up from germline, CDR1 is LNHDA and CDR2 is SQIVND (reference sequence). CDR3 loop: CASSIEGRAFRETQYF. The CDR3 DNA is TGTGCCAGTAGTATAGAAGGGAGGGCCTTTCGGGAGACCCAGTACTTC.

The genes are TRBV3-1 (or the pseudogene TRBV3-2) and TRBJ2-1; 15 nucleotides align to TRBD2. The length of the CDR3 is 19 residues. Trimming took 0 bases from V and 1 from J; bases not matched to a gene: 4. Germline V gives CDR1 LGHDT, CDR2 YNNKEL (reference sequence). The CDR3 DNA reads as TGTGCCAGCAGCCAAGAGGGGACTAGCGGGAGGAGTTCCTACAATGAGCAGTTCTTC. Translation gives CASSQEGTSGRSSYNEQFF.

The chain has TRBV6-6 and TRBJ1-3, with 7 nucleotides matching TRBD1. The trim removed 0 bases at V and 7 bases at J, leaving 9 bases unmatched. Germline loops: CDR1 MNHNY, CDR2 SVGAGI (reference sequence). The CDR3 has 16 amino acids. The CDR3 sequence: CASSYSGGARRNTIYF. The CDR3 DNA follows: TGTGCCAGCAGTTACTCAGGGGGCGCGCGTCGGAACACCATATATTTT.

The chain couples TRBV7-2 to TRBJ2-7; D is perhaps TRBD1 (6 bases). The germline V gene has CDR1 SGHTA and CDR2 FQGNSA. V lost 3 bases to trimming and J lost 2 bases, with 20 bases between them. The length of the CDR3 is 17 residues. This CDR3 reads CASSFGVAGAAPYEQYF. The CDR3 DNA reads as TGTGCCAGCAGCTTCGGGGTCGCAGGGGCAGCCCCCTACGAGCAGTACTTC.

The chain has TRBV4-1 and TRBJ2-1, with 9 bases matching TRBD1. This CDR3 is 14 amino acids long. CDR1 is MGHRA, CDR2 YSYEKL, per germline. Germline trimming cut 4 bases from V and 8 bases from J; bases unmatched to any gene: 6. The CDR3 DNA reads as TGCGCCAGCAGCCGGGACAGGGTAAACCATGAGCAGTTCTTC. Amino acid sequence: CASSRDRVNHEQFF.

This chain uses TRBV29-1 with TRBJ2-7; the D is unclear. V lost 2 bases to trimming and J lost 2 bases, with 7 bases between them. In germline, CDR1 is SQVTM, CDR2 ANQGSEA. The CDR3 runs to 12 residues. The CDR3 spells CSVENNPYEQYF. For the CDR3, the DNA is TGCAGCGTTGAAAACAACCCCTACGAGCAGTACTTC.

The chain uses TRBV29-1 and TRBJ2-3; 11 bases are shared with TRBD2. Trimming cost V 1 base and J 0 bases; bases outside gene matches: 3. The germline gives CDR1 SQVTM, CDR2 ANQGSEA. The CDR3 spans 16 residues. The CDR3 DNA reads TGCAGCGTTGAAGGCATAGCGGGAGGGAGCACAGATACGCAGTATTTT. Its protein is CSVEGIAGGSTDTQYF.

This rearrangement joins TRBV29-1 to TRBJ2-7, with a weak D call TRBD1 (5 bases). The CDR3 runs to 11 residues. Germline CDR1 SQVTM, CDR2 ANQGSEA. The V and J ends lost 7 bases and 5 bases respectively, with 12 bases between them. CDR3 protein: CSGGMADEQYF. The CDR3 DNA is TGCAGCGGGGGCATGGCTGACGAGCAGTACTTC.

Only one count was recorded for this clone. The chain combines TRBV4-1 with TRBJ1-2; TRBD1 matches at 9 bases. V shed 4 bases and J 3 bases; nucleotides not matched to a gene: 6. Germline V gene data show CDR1 as MGHRA and CDR2 as YSYEKL. The CDR3 totals 15 residues. CDR3 protein: CASSRPGQGHYGYTF. The CDR3 nucleotides are TGCGCCAGCAGCCGGCCGGGACAGGGACACTATGGCTACACCTTC.

This chain uses TRBV6-5 with TRBJ1-1, with no clear D. Trimming pared 2 bases from V and 3 bases from J, leaving 13 bases between. CDR3 length: 15 amino acids. CDR1 is MNHEY and CDR2 is SVGAGI in the germline V gene. The CDR3 DNA reads as TGTGCCAGCAGTTACGTGGCAATGGCGGACACTGAAGCTTTCTTT. Protein product: CASSYVAMADTEAFF.

This clone was recorded once. The rearrangement links TRBV27 to TRBJ1-2; 7 positions match TRBD1. The CDR3 contains 15 residues. Trimming at V came to 6 bases and at J to 4 bases, leaving 11 bases not matched to a gene. Germline V gene data show CDR1 as MNHEY and CDR2 as SMNVEV (reference sequence). The CDR3 nucleotides are TGTGCCAGCAGGACCCTGACAGGGAAGGTCTATGGCTACACCTTC. This encodes CASRTLTGKVYGYTF.

The V and J genes are TRBV20-1 and TRBJ1-2; D is unclear. Germline-derived CDR1 and CDR2 are DFQATT and SNEGSKA (reference sequence). The CDR3 consists of 11 residues. Trimming left V 6 bases short and J 9 bases short, with 14 bases between. In DNA form, the CDR3 reads TGCAGTGCCCGAGGGTTACAGAGCTACACCTTC. This codes for CSARGLQSYTF.

The chain uses TRBV2 and TRBJ2-5; perhaps TRBD2 as D (6 bases). With 7 bases removed from V and 7 bases from J, the gap between germline ends came to 13 bases. Per germline, CDR1 SNHLY and CDR2 FYNNEI. CDR3 length: 12 residues. The CDR3 is CASNPEGPTQYF. CDR3 DNA: TGTGCCAGCAATCCGGAGGGGCCGACCCAGTACTTC.

This chain links TRBV29-1 with TRBJ2-1, with 10 bases lining up with TRBD2. Germline values: CDR1 SQVTM, CDR2 ANQGSEA. The length of the CDR3 is 15 residues. V shed 7 bases, J shed 12 bases, and the junction held 18 bases outside the gene matches. CDR3 nucleotide sequence: TGCAGCGCCAAGCCGGAGCGGGAGGGCCCAAGCGCGCAGTTCTTC. It specifies CSAKPEREGPSAQFF.

This rearrangement joins TRBV4-1 to TRBJ1-1; a possible D gene is TRBD1 (6 bases). The germline V gene has CDR1 MGHRA and CDR2 YSYEKL. The V gene lost 1 base and the J gene lost 1 base, with 10 bases spanning the gap. The CDR3 runs 15 residues. Written as DNA, the CDR3 is TGCGCCAGCAGCCAAGGAAGGGGGGGGAACACTGAAGCTTTCTTT. This translates into CASSQGRGGNTEAFF.

The V call is TRBV19, the J call TRBJ2-7; 9 nucleotides line up with TRBD1. Germline CDR1 LNHDA, CDR2 SQIVND (reference sequence). V lost 5 bases to trimming and J lost 5 bases; unmatched junction nucleotides: 7. This CDR3 comprises 14 residues. CDR3 nucleotides: TGTGCCAGTAGTGTCGGGACAGGGAGGAACGAGCAGTACTTC. Translated, it gives CASSVGTGRNEQYF.

The V gene is TRBV10-2, the J gene TRBJ1-6; D not resolved. This CDR3 comprises 17 residues. Per the germline V gene, CDR1 is WSHSY and CDR2 is SAAADI. V was clipped by 0 bases and J by 10 bases, with 19 bases between them. In nucleotides, the CDR3 is TGCGCCAGCAGTGAGTCGGCAAACGCGGGGATAAAGTCACCCCTCCACTTT. Protein sequence: CASSESANAGIKSPLHF.

V gene TRBV11-3 combines with J gene TRBJ2-1; 8 nucleotides line up with TRBD2. Germline lookup yields CDR1 SGHNT and CDR2 YENEEA. The CDR3 contains 15 residues. V shed 4 bases, J shed 2 bases, and the junction held 4 bases outside the gene matches. CDR3 coding DNA: TGTGCCAGCAGCTCGAGCGGGAGCCCCTACAATGAGCAGTTCTTC. Protein sequence: CASSSSGSPYNEQFF.

V gene TRBV7-9 combines with J gene TRBJ2-7, with 12 bases that match TRBD2. The V and J ends lost 5 bases and 2 bases, in that order; junction bases with no gene match: 13. CDR3 length: 18 amino acids. Looked up from germline, CDR1 is SEHNR and CDR2 is FQNEAQ (reference sequence). The DNA for the CDR3 is TGTGCCAGCAGCACGGGACTAGCGGGCACAAAAGGGCCCTACGAGCAGTACTTC. Its protein is CASSTGLAGTKGPYEQYF.